A single sample is the source of the 7 T cell receptor beta chains below, sequenced in a study of T-cell reconstitution after alpha-beta-depleted transplantation in children. Preparation of the TCRbeta library was carried out with unique molecular identifiers. Via MiXCR, TCRdb re-called the PCR reads, giving one row per CDR3 protein. The profile shows around 700,000 distinct CDR3 sequences, about an eighth of them singletons. The sequences come from PBMCs, collected before TCRalphabeta/CD19-depleted stem cell transplant. The origin of the receptors is a girl aged 2 to 9 with congenital amegakaryocytic thrombocytopenia, due to receive a stem cell transplant.

This clonotype was found many times. The V call is TRBV11-2, the J call TRBJ2-7, with D maybe TRBD1 (6 bases). Trimming took off 1 base at V and 6 bases at J, with 16 bases between the two ends. CDR3 size: 15 residues. Per the germline V gene, CDR1 is SGHAT and CDR2 is FQNNGV. The CDR3 coding sequence is TGTGCCAGCAGCTTAGGGACAGTTGGTCTTCGCGAGCAGTACTTC. This encodes CASSLGTVGLREQYF. Filled out from reference TRBV11-2 and TRBJ2-7, the complete variable domain reads EAGVAQSPRYKIIEKRQSVAFWCNPISGHATLYWYQQILGQGPKLLIQFQNNGVVDDSQLPKDRFSAERLKGVDSTLKIQPAKLEDSAVYLCASSLGTVGLREQYFGPGTRLTVT.

The CDR3 loop is CSARDSTSSSTDTQYF. CDR3 bases: TGCAGTGCTAGAGATTCGACTAGCTCTAGCACAGATACGCAGTATTTT. V gene TRBV20-1 combines with J gene TRBJ2-3; 7 bases match TRBD2. J gave up 0 bases and V 0 bases, and 6 bases lay outside the gene matches. The CDR3 contains 16 residues. Germline lookup yields CDR1 DFQATT and CDR2 SNEGSKA (reference sequence).

This clonotype has a handful of counts. This chain links TRBV20-1 with TRBJ1-5, with a weak D call TRBD1 (6 bases). The V gene's germline CDR1 is DFQATT and CDR2 SNEGSKA (reference sequence). Trimming stripped 6 bases from V and 2 bases from J, with 17 bases between. The CDR3 runs 15 residues. As DNA, the CDR3 is TGCAGTGCCCGAGATGGGGGCGCGGGCAATCAGCCCCAGCATTTT. This translates into CSARDGGAGNQPQHF.

This clonotype was picked up a small number of times. The rearrangement links TRBV12-3 or TRBV12-4 to TRBJ1-1; 8 nucleotides line up with TRBD1. The CDR3 covers 13 residues. J gave up 3 bases and V 7 bases, and 4 bases lay outside the gene matches. In nucleotides, the CDR3 is TGTGCCAGCACCGGACAGGGCGACACTGAAGCTTTCTTT. Amino acids: CASTGQGDTEAFF.

The sample holds many counts of this clonotype. The chain is built from TRBV30 and TRBJ1-1, with TRBD1 matching 8 bases. V shed 5 bases and J 5 bases; nucleotides not matched to a gene: 7. This CDR3 is built from 13 residues. The germline CDR1 and CDR2 sequences are GTSNPN and SVGIG (reference sequence). CDR3 loop: CAWERTGRTEAFF. CDR3 coding DNA: TGTGCCTGGGAACGGACAGGGCGAACTGAAGCTTTCTTT.

The sample holds a few counts of this clonotype. The CDR3 here is CASTRPGREYEQYF. The CDR3 nucleotides read TGTGCCAGCACCAGACCGGGACGGGAATACGAGCAGTACTTC. The gene calls are TRBV3-1 and TRBJ2-7, with D perhaps given as TRBD1 or TRBD2 (5 bases each). Germline-derived CDR1 and CDR2 are LGHDT and YNNKEL (reference sequence). This CDR3 has 14 amino acids. The V and J ends lost 7 bases and 4 bases respectively, with 17 bases between them.

This sequence joins TRBV5-1 and TRBJ2-1; 7 bases match TRBD2. There are 13 residues in the CDR3. Unmatched junction bases numbered 3, after V lost 4 bases and J lost 5 bases. Germline CDR1 reads SGHRS; CDR2 reads YFSETQ. CDR3 sequence: CASSGGTNNEQFF. CDR3 in DNA: TGCGCCAGCAGCGGCGGGACTAACAATGAGCAGTTCTTC.